These T cell receptor beta chains were read from a single sample in a study of blood T cell repertoires in COVID-19. Libraries were prepared by immunoSEQ multiplex PCR; TCRdb keeps only in-frame clonotypes and omits some of them. Among about 49,000 clones, roughly four fifths were seen once, and the ten largest hold approximately 3%. The sequencing sample was made of peripheral blood. The receptors originated from a woman between 55 and 75 years old with acute or convalescent COVID-19. CDR3s include the opening cysteine and the closing phenylalanine or tryptophan. D genes are given only for firm matches. Some rows mark clone size as missing; the rest say once, few, many or name a class of expanded clone.

v_call: TRBV19; clone_size: .; d_call: .; j_call: TRBJ1-2; cdr3_aa: CASHTGGYGYTF; cdr3_nt: TGTGCCAGTCACACAGGAGGGTATGGCTACACCTTC
v_call: TRBV7-9; clone_size: .; d_call: .; j_call: TRBJ2-7; cdr3_aa: CASSLQGHEQYF; cdr3_nt: TGTGCCAGCAGCTTACAGGGCCACGAGCAGTACTTC
v_call: TRBV15; clone_size: .; d_call: TRBD1; j_call: TRBJ2-3; cdr3_aa: CATSRSNDRVLSDTQYF; cdr3_nt: TGTGCCACCAGCAGGTCAAACGACAGGGTTTTATCAGATACGCAGTATTTT
v_call: TRBV3-1/TRBV3-2; clone_size: .; d_call: TRBD2; j_call: TRBJ2-3; cdr3_aa: CASSQVGVAGDTQYF; cdr3_nt: TGTGCCAGCAGCCAAGTAGGCGTAGCGGGAGATACGCAGTATTTT
v_call: TRBV5-1; clone_size: once; d_call: .; j_call: TRBJ2-5; cdr3_aa: CASGGSFVGIQETQYF; cdr3_nt: TGCGCCAGCGGAGGTAGTTTTGTGGGGATACAAGAGACCCAGTACTTC
v_call: TRBV24-1; clone_size: once; d_call: TRBD2; j_call: TRBJ2-5; cdr3_aa: CATSDGSGIETQYF; cdr3_nt: TGTGCCACCAGTGATGGTAGCGGGATCGAGACCCAGTACTTC
v_call: TRBV18; clone_size: .; d_call: TRBD1; j_call: TRBJ1-2; cdr3_aa: CASSRDRGSLGYGYTF; cdr3_nt: TGTGCCAGCTCACGTGACAGGGGATCATTGGGGTATGGCTACACCTTC
v_call: TRBV9; clone_size: .; d_call: .; j_call: TRBJ1-2; cdr3_aa: CASSVDRAADGYTF; cdr3_nt: TGTGCCAGCAGCGTAGACAGGGCAGCGGATGGCTACACCTTC
v_call: TRBV4-1; clone_size: .; d_call: TRBD2; j_call: TRBJ2-5; cdr3_aa: CASSQGTSGSGLGTQYF; cdr3_nt: TGCGCCAGCAGCCAAGGTACTAGCGGGTCCGGGCTGGGGACCCAGTACTTC
v_call: TRBV7-3; clone_size: .; d_call: TRBD1; j_call: TRBJ1-1; cdr3_aa: CASSRNSGGWGNTEAFF; cdr3_nt: TGTGCCAGCAGCCGAAATTCAGGGGGTTGGGGTAACACTGAAGCTTTCTTT
v_call: TRBV23-1; clone_size: .; d_call: .; j_call: TRBJ2-7; cdr3_aa: CASSRLDRTSYEQYF; cdr3_nt: TGCGCCAGCAGTCGGTTGGACAGAACGTCCTACGAGCAGTACTTC
v_call: TRBV28; clone_size: .; d_call: .; j_call: TRBJ1-1; cdr3_aa: CASRHFPSRTENYTEAFF; cdr3_nt: TGTGCCAGCAGACATTTTCCCTCACGGACAGAGAATTACACTGAAGCTTTCTTT
v_call: TRBV7-6; clone_size: few; d_call: TRBD2; j_call: TRBJ2-7; cdr3_aa: CASSQTSGSPPGEYF; cdr3_nt: TGTGCCAGCAGCCAAACTAGCGGGAGTCCCCCCGGGGAGTACTTC